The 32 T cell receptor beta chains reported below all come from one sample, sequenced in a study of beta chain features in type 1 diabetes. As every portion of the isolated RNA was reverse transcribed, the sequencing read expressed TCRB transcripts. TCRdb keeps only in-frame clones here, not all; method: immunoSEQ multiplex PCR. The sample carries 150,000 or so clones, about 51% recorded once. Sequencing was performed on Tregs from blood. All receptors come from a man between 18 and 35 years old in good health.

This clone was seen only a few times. CDR3 region: CASSQGGGRALDTQYF. CDR3 DNA sequence: TGTGCCAGCAGCCAGGGTGGCGGGAGGGCCTTAGATACGCAGTATTTT. The chain is built from TRBV9 and TRBJ2-3; TRBD2 agrees at 9 bases. This CDR3 has 16 residues. The germline V gene has CDR1 SGDLS and CDR2 YYNGEE. The V and J ends lost 4 bases and 5 bases, in that order; junction bases with no gene match: 11.

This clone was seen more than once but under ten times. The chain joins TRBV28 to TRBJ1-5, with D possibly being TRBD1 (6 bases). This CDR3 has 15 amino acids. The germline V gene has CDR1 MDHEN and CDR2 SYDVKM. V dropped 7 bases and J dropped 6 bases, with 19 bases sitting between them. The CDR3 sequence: CASILSSRGGQPQHF. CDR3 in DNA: TGTGCCAGCATCCTATCGAGCAGGGGTGGTCAGCCCCAGCATTTT.

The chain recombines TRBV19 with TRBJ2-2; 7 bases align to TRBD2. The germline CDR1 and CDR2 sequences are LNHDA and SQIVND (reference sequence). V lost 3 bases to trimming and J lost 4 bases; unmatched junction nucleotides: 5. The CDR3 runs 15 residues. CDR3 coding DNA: TGTGCCAGTAGTATCGGGGGAGGGAGCACCGGGGAGCTGTTTTTT. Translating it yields CASSIGGGSTGELFF.

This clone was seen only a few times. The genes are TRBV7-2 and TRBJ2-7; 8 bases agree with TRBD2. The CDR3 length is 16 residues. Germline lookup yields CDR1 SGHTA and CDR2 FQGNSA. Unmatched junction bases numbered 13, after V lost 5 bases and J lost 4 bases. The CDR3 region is CASSVQAGAGTYEQYF. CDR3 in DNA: TGTGCCAGCAGCGTTCAAGCGGGAGCTGGGACTTACGAGCAGTACTTC.

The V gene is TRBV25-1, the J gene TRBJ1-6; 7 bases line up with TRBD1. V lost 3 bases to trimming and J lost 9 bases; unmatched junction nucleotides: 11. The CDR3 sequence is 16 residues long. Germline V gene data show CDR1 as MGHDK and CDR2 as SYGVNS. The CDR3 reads CASSEAGTVRSSPLHF. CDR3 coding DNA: TGTGCCAGCAGTGAGGCCGGGACAGTCAGGAGTTCACCCCTCCACTTT.

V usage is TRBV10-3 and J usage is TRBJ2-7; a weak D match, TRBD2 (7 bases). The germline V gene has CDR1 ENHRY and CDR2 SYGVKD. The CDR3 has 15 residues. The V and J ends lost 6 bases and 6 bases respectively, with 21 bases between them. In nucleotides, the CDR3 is TGTGCCATCAGCGGGGGCGGAGGGAGGGCCGTCGAGCAGTACTTC. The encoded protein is CAISGGGGRAVEQYF.

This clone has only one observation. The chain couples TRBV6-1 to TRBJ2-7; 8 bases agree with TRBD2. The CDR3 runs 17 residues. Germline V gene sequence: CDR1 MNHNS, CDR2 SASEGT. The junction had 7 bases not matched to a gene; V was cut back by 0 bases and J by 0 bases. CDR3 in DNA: TGTGCCAGCAGTGAAGCGCGGGGGGCCCCAACCTCCTACGAGCAGTACTTC. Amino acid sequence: CASSEARGAPTSYEQYF.

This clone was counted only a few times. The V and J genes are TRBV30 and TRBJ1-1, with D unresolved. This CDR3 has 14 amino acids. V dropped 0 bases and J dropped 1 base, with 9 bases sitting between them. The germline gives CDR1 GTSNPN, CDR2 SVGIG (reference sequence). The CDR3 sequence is CAWSVGLPNTEAFF. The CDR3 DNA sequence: TGTGCCTGGAGTGTAGGACTGCCGAACACTGAAGCTTTCTTT.

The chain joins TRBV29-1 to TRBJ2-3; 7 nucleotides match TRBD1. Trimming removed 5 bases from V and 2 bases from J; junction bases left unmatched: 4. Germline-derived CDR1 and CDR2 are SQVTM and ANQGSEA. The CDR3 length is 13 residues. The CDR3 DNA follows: TGCAGCGTTCTAGGGGGCTACACAGATACGCAGTATTTT. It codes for CSVLGGYTDTQYF.

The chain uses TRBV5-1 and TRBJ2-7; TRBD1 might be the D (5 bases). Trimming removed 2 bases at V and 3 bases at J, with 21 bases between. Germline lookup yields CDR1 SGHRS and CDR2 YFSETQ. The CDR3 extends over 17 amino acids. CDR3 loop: CASSFDRAAWGLYEQYF. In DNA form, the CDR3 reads TGCGCCAGCAGCTTCGACCGGGCGGCCTGGGGCCTCTACGAGCAGTACTTC. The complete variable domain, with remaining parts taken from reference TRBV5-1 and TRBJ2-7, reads KAGVTQTPRYLIKTRGQQVTLSCSPISGHRSVSWYQQTPGQGLQFLFEYFSETQRNKGNFPGRFSGRQFSNSRSEMNVSTLELGDSALYLCASSFDRAAWGLYEQYFGPGTRLTVT.

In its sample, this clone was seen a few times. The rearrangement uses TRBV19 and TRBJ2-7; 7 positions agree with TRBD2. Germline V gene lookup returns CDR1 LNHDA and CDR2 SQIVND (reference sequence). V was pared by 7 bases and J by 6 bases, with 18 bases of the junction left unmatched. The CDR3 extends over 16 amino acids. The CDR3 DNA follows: TGTGCCAGTAAAAACACAGGAGGCGGGGGTCCCGGCGAGCAGTACTTC. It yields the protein CASKNTGGGGPGEQYF.

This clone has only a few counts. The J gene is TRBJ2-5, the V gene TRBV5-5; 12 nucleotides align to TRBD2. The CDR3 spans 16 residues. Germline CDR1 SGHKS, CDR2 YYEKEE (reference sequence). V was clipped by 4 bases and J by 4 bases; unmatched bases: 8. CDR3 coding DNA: TGTGCCAGCAGCCTCATACGGACTAGCGGGGCAGAGACCCAGTACTTC. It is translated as CASSLIRTSGAETQYF.

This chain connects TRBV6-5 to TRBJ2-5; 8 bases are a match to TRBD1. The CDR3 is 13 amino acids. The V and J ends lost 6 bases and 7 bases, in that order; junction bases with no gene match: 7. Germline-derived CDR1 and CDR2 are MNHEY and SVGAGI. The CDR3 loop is CASRIGQGGTQYF. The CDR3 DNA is TGTGCCAGCAGGATCGGACAGGGCGGGACCCAGTACTTC.

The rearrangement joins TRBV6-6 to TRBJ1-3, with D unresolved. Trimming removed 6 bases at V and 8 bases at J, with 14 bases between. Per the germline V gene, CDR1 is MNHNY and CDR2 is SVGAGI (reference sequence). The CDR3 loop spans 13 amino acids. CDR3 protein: CASSPPRRDTIYF. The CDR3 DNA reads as TGTGCCAGCAGCCCTCCTAGGCGGGACACCATATATTTT.

CDR3 in amino acids: CASSRDWNKETQYF. For the CDR3, the DNA is TGTGCCAGCAGCAGGGACTGGAATAAAGAGACCCAGTACTTC. This chain joins TRBV7-9 and TRBJ2-5; D might be TRBD2 (6 bases). Trimming removed 5 bases at V and 3 bases at J, with 13 bases between. CDR1 and CDR2 (germline): SEHNR, FQNEAQ (reference sequence). The CDR3 totals 14 residues.

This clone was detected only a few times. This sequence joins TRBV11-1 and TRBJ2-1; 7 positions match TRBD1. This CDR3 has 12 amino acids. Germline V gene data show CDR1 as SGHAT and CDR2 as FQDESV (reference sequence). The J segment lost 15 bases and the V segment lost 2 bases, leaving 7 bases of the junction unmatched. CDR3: CASSLSGQLLFF. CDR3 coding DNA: TGTGCCAGCAGCTTATCGGGACAGCTGCTGTTCTTC.

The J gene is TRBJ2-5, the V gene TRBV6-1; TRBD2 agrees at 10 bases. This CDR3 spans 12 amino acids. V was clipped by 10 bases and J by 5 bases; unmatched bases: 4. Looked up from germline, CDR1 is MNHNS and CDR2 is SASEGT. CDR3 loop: CAISGLAETQYF. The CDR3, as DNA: TGTGCCATCTCGGGACTAGCGGAGACCCAGTACTTC.

The chain's CDR3 is CASSYSNGQVFEQYF. The DNA for the CDR3 is TGTGCCAGCAGTTACTCGAACGGACAGGTTTTCGAGCAGTACTTC. The chain combines TRBV6-5 with TRBJ2-7, with TRBD1 identical over 7 bases. The CDR3 contains 15 residues. The germline V gene has CDR1 MNHEY and CDR2 SVGAGI. V lost 0 bases, J lost 6 bases, and 8 bases stayed unmatched.

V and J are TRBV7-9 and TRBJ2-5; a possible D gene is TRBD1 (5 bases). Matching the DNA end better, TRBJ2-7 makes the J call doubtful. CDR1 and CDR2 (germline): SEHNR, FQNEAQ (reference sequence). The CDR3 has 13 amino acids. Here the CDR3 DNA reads TGTGCCAGCAGCCTCGCCGGTAGGGGCGAGCAGTACTTC. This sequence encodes CASSLAGRGEQYF.

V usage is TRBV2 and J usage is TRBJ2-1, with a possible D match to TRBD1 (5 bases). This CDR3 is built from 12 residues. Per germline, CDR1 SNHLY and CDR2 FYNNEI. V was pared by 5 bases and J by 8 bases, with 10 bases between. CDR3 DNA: TGTGCCAGCAGTCCAGGACAAGATGAGCAGTTCTTC. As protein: CASSPGQDEQFF.

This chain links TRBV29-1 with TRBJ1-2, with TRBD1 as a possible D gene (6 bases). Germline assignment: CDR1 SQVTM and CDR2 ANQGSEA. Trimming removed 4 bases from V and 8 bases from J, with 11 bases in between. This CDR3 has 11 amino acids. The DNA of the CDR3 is TGCAGCGTTGTGGGGGCCGCCGGCTACACCTTC. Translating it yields CSVVGAAGYTF.

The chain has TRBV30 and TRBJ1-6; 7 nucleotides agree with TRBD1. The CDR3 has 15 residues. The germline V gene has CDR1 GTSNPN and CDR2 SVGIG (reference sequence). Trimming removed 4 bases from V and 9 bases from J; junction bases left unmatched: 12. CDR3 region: CAWKKRQGIGSPLHF. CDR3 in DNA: TGTGCCTGGAAGAAGAGACAGGGAATCGGTTCACCCCTCCACTTT.

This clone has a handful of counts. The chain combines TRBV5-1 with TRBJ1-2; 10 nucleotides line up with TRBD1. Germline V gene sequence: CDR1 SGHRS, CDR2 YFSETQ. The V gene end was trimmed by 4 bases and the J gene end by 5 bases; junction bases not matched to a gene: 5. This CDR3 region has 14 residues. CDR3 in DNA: TGCGCCAGCAGCCAAGACAGGGGGCCTTATGGCTACACCTTC. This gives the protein CASSQDRGPYGYTF.

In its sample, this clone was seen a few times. The CDR3 spells CASSAPGGNYGYTF. CDR3 sequence (DNA): TGTGCCAGCAGCGCGCCCGGGGGTAACTATGGCTACACCTTC. The J gene is TRBJ1-2, the V gene TRBV7-2, with a possible D match to TRBD1 (5 bases). Trimming shortened V by 5 bases and J by 1 base, and 11 bases separated the two germline ends. This CDR3 spans 14 amino acids. The germline V gene encodes CDR1 SGHTA and CDR2 FQGNSA.

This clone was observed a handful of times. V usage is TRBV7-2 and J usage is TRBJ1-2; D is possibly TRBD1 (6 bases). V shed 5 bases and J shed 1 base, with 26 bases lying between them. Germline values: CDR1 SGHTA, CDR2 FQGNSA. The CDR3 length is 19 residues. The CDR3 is CASSLRGGWTDHNNYGYTF. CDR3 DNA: TGTGCCAGCAGCCTTAGGGGGGGATGGACAGATCATAATAACTATGGCTACACCTTC.

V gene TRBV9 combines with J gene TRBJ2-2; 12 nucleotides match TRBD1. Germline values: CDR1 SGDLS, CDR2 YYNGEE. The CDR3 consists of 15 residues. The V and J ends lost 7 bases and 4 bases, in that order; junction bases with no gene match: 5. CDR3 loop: CASGRDRGLTGELFF. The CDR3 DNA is TGTGCCAGCGGGAGGGACAGGGGGCTCACCGGGGAGCTGTTTTTT.

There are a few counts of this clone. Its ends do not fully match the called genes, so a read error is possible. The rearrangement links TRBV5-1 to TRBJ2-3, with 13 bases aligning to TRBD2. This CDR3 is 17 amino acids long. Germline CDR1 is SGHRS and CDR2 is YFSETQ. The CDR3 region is CASSYSPGTSGTGTQYF. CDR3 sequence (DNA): TGCGCCAGCAGCTATTCCCCCGGGACTAGCGGGACAGGTACGCAGTATTTT.

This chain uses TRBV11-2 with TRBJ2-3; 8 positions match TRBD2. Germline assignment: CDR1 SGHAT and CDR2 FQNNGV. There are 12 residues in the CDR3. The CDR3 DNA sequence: TGTGCGGCGGGGGGCGTCACAGATACGCAGTATTTT. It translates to CAAGGVTDTQYF. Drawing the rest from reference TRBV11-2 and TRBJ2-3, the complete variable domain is EAGVAQSPRYKIIEKRQSVAFWCNPISGHATLYWYQQILGQGPKLLIQFQNNGVVDDSQLPKDRFSAERLKGVDSTLKIQPAKLEDSAVYLCAAGGVTDTQYFGPGTRLTVL.

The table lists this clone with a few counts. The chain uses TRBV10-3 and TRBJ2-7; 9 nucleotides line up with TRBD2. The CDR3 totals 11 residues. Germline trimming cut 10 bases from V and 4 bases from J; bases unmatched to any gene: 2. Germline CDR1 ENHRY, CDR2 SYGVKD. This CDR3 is CASSGRYEQYF. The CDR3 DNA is TGTGCCAGTAGCGGGAGATACGAGCAGTACTTC.

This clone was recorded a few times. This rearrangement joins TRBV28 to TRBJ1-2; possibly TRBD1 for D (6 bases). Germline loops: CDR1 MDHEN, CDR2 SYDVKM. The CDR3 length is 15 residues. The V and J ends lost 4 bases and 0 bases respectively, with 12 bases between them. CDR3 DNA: TGTGCCAGCAGTTCCGGGACAATCCCTAACTATGGCTACACCTTC. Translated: CASSSGTIPNYGYTF.

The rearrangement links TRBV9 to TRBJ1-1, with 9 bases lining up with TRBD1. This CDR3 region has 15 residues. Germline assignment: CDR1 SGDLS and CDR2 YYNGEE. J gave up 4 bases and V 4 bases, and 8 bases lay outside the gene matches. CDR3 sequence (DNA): TGTGCCAGCAGCTCCCGGACAGGGGTGGGCACTGAAGCTTTCTTT. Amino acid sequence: CASSSRTGVGTEAFF.

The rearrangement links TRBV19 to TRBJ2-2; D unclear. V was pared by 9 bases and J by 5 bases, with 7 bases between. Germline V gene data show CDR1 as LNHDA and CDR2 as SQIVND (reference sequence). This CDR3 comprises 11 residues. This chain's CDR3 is CASRLTGELFF. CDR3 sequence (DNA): TGTGCCAGCCGGTTGACCGGGGAGCTGTTTTTT. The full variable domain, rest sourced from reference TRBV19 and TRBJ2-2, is DGGITQSPKYLFRKEGQNVTLSCEQNLNHDAMYWYRQDPGQGLRLIYYSQIVNDFQKGDIAEGYSVSREKKESFPLTVTSAQKNPTAFYLCASRLTGELFFGEGSRLTVL.